This section outlines one T cell receptor beta chain sequence together with its context. This sample is drawn from a study of blood T cell repertoires in COVID-19. Sequencing used immunoSEQ multiplex PCR; TCRdb keeps in-frame clones, though not all of them. The table includes 90,000 to 100,000 clones, approximately 80% detected once. The length of the CDR3 is 16 residues. The trim removed 1 base at V and 3 bases at J, leaving 4 bases unmatched. Germline V gene lookup returns CDR1 GTSNPN and CDR2 SVGIG (reference sequence). The genes are TRBV30 and TRBJ2-2, with 11 bases fitting TRBD1. This receptor was obtained from a man between 65 and 79 years old with active or convalescent COVID-19. Sequencing was performed on peripheral blood. The CDR3 loop reads CAWSAGTGGYTGELFF. Written as DNA, the CDR3 is TGTGCCTGGAGTGCCGGGACAGGGGGATACACCGGGGAGCTGTTTTTT.